These 7 T cell receptor beta chains share one sample of origin, sequenced in a study of T cells in narcolepsy. Assay: immunoSEQ multiplex PCR; the TCRdb copy retains only in-frame clones and omits some. Of under 40,000 clones in the sample, around 79% were seen once. The sample taken for sequencing was CD45RA- memory CD4+ T cells from PBMCs. Every receptor here comes from a human donor with narcolepsy.

This clone was seen only a few times. J is TRBJ2-7 and V is TRBV6-6; 10 bases fit TRBD2. This CDR3 spans 14 amino acids. Germline values: CDR1 MNHNY, CDR2 SVGAGI (reference sequence). V shed 5 bases and J 3 bases; nucleotides not matched to a gene: 4. The CDR3: CASSPRTSGYEQYF. The CDR3 DNA follows: TGTGCCAGCAGTCCACGGACTAGCGGCTACGAGCAGTACTTC.

This rearrangement joins TRBV6-5 to TRBJ2-7; 8 bases are a match to TRBD1. The V gene end was trimmed by 7 bases and the J gene end by 0 bases; junction bases not matched to a gene: 5. Germline lookup yields CDR1 MNHEY and CDR2 SVGAGI. This CDR3 has 14 residues. Here the CDR3 reads CASNRQGNSYEQYF. The CDR3 nucleotides read TGTGCCAGCAATAGACAGGGGAACTCCTACGAGCAGTACTTC.

V and J are TRBV6-5 and TRBJ2-2; D unclear. CDR3 length: 13 residues. The germline V gene has CDR1 MNHEY and CDR2 SVGAGI. Trimming stripped 5 bases from V and 5 bases from J, with 9 bases between. CDR3 amino acids: CASSRVETGELFF. Here the CDR3 DNA reads TGTGCCAGCAGTAGAGTTGAAACCGGGGAGCTGTTTTTT.

This clone was seen only a few times. The chain combines TRBV5-1 with TRBJ1-2; D remains ambiguous. The CDR3 consists of 11 residues. Trimming left V 4 bases short and J 10 bases short, with 11 bases between. Germline V gene sequence: CDR1 SGHRS, CDR2 YFSETQ. The CDR3 nucleotides are TGCGCCAGCAGCAGTCTCGGGGACTACACCTTC. This codes for CASSSLGDYTF.

The chain is built from TRBV9 and TRBJ1-3, with 12 bases matching TRBD1. The CDR3 runs to 17 residues. The ends lost 4 bases at V and 4 bases at J; junction bases unmatched: 9. Germline V CDR1 and CDR2: SGDLS, YYNGEE. CDR3 in DNA: TGTGCCAGCAGCCCCGGGACAGGGGGCTTTTCGGGAAACACCATATATTTT. Translating it yields CASSPGTGGFSGNTIYF.

The chain recombines TRBV5-1 with TRBJ1-2; 7 bases align to TRBD1. V trimming: 3 bases; J trimming: 2 bases; junction bases outside the gene matches: 1. Germline assignment: CDR1 SGHRS and CDR2 YFSETQ. The CDR3 is made up of 13 amino acids. CDR3 nucleotide sequence: TGCGCCAGCAGCTCGGGACAGAACTATGGCTACACCTTC. Protein sequence: CASSSGQNYGYTF.

This chain links TRBV19 with TRBJ1-2; D is unresolved. Germline loops: CDR1 LNHDA, CDR2 SQIVND (reference sequence). The ends were cut back, 0 bases at V and 5 bases at J, with 10 bases in the middle. This CDR3 is 14 amino acids long. Here the CDR3 DNA reads TGTGCCAGTAGTATAGATACAGCGACGTATGGCTACACCTTC. Translated, it gives CASSIDTATYGYTF.